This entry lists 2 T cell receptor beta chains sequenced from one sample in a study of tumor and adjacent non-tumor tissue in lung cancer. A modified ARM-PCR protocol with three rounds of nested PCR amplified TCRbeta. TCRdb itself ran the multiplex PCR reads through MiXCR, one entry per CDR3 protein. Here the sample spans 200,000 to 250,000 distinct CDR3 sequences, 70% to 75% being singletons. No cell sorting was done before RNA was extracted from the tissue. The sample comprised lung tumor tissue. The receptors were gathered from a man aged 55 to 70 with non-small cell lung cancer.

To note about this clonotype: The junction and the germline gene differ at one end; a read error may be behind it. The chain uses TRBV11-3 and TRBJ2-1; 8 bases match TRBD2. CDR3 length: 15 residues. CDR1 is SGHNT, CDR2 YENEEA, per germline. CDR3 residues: CASSLGGGTYSVQFF. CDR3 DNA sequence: TGTGCTAGCAGCTTAGGCGGGGGGACTTACAGTGTGCAGTTCTTC.

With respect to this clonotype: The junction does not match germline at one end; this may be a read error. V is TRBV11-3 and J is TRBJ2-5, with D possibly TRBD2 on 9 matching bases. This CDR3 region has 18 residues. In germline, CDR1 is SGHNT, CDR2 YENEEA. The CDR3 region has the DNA TGTGCCAGCAGCTTGCCCCAGGGGGCTAGCGGGGCCCAAGAGATCCAGTACTTC. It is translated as CASSLPQGASGAQEIQYF.